This entry concerns a single T cell receptor beta chain. This CDR3 region has 15 residues. Looked up from germline, CDR1 is MGHRA and CDR2 is YSYEKL. Deletions cut 1 base from V and 3 bases from J, with 10 bases between. The sample comes from a study of blood T cell repertoires in COVID-19. Study-level information: Sources were T cells, B-cell-depleted T cells, or PBMCs; the material itself was cDNA or gDNA.

Generated by immunoSEQ multiplex PCR, the TCRdb table keeps only in-frame clones and is missing some. The table has about 270,000 clones, around four fifths seen once. This receptor was identified in a woman between 50 and 59 years old with active or convalescent COVID-19. Sequencing was performed on peripheral blood. The rearrangement joins TRBV4-1 to TRBJ1-5, with D unclear. In DNA form, the CDR3 reads TGCGCCAGCAGCCAAGTGTCAGACTTCAATCAGCCCCAGCATTTT. As protein: CASSQVSDFNQPQHF.